This T cell receptor beta chain came from a study of blood T cell repertoires in COVID-19. Here immunoSEQ multiplex PCR was the method, and the copy in TCRdb shows in-frame clones only, minus some. The data contain 120,000 or so clones, roughly four fifths of them singletons. Per germline, CDR1 SGHTA and CDR2 FQGNSA. The CDR3 consists of 16 residues. The V end lost 0 bases, the J end lost 9 bases, and 18 bases lay between the germline ends. The chain links TRBV7-2 to TRBJ1-5; D possibly corresponds to TRBD1 (6 bases). Sequencing input: peripheral blood. The TCR sequence derives from a human donor in a cohort sampled during active COVID-19. DNA of the CDR3: TGTGCCAGCAGCTTAGCGCGGTCAGGGGAGGGGCTGCCCCAGCATTTT. This sequence encodes CASSLARSGEGLPQHF. Complete variable domain (other parts from reference TRBV7-2 and TRBJ1-5): GAGVSQSPSNKVTEKGKDVELRCDPISGHTALYWYRQSLGQGLEFLIYFQGNSAPDKSGLPSDRFSAERTGGSVSTLTIQRTQQEDSAVYLCASSLARSGEGLPQHFGDGTRLSIL.